The sequence of this T cell receptor (beta chain) was determined in a study of blood T cell repertoires in COVID-19. Participant reports of clinical history set cohort assignment. Data came from immunoSEQ multiplex PCR; TCRdb stores just in-frame clones and leaves some out. Here the sample spans roughly 190,000 clones, 85% to 90% being singletons. Germline V gene sequence: CDR1 MNHEY, CDR2 SMNVEV (reference sequence). The V end was cut by 5 bases, the J end by 8 bases, with 16 bases between. The length of the CDR3 is 14 residues. Sequencing was performed on PBMCs or T cells enriched from blood (not recorded which). This clonotype was obtained from a woman aged 40 to 50 in a cohort exposed to, infected with or recovered from COVID-19 (not recorded which). V gene TRBV27 combines with J gene TRBJ1-5; perhaps TRBD1 as D (6 bases). DNA of the CDR3: TGTGCCAGCAGTATCCCACAGGGTCGGAAGCCCCAGCATTTT. This gives the protein CASSIPQGRKPQHF.